A single sample is the source of the 8 T cell receptor beta chains below, sequenced in a study of CD8 T cells in ankylosing spondylitis. Study-wide results and limits: For ankylosing spondylitis blood, a TCR beta motif of fewer than 10 highly homologous variants appeared characteristic.

These receptors have no known antigen. One entry per CDR3 protein results from TCRdb running MiXCR on the 5' RACE reads. The sample lists about 500,000 distinct CDR3 sequences, approximately 5% occurring once. Source material: blood, either unsorted or a sorted T cell fraction (not recorded which). The receptors were sampled from a male donor with ankylosing spondylitis.

This clonotype came up many times. CDR3 sequence reads: CASVRNELETQYF. As DNA, the CDR3 is TGTGCCAGCGTCCGGAACGAATTGGAGACCCAGTACTTC. The V gene is TRBV7-9, the J gene TRBJ2-5; D unclear. The CDR3 runs to 13 residues. Trimming took 8 bases from V and 5 from J, leaving 15 bases between them. Germline CDR1 is SEHNR and CDR2 is FQNEAQ (reference sequence).

This clonotype was seen many times. The V gene is TRBV7-2, the J gene TRBJ2-7; TRBD2 might be the D (6 bases). Germline-derived CDR1 and CDR2 are SGHTA and FQGNSA. The V and J ends lost 5 bases and 4 bases respectively, with 18 bases between them. The CDR3 has 15 amino acids. The CDR3 loop reads CASSPRWGLRYEQYF. In DNA form, the CDR3 reads TGTGCCAGCAGCCCTAGATGGGGACTCCGATACGAGCAGTACTTC.

This clonotype was found many times. The chain couples TRBV27 to TRBJ1-6, with D uncertain. With 3 bases removed from V and 9 bases from J, the gap between germline ends came to 15 bases. From germline, CDR1 is MNHEY and CDR2 SMNVEV (reference sequence). The CDR3 extends over 15 amino acids. This chain's CDR3 is CASSFSHLSSSPLHF. CDR3 in DNA: TGTGCCAGCAGTTTTTCACACCTCTCTTCTTCACCCCTCCACTTT.

This clonotype came up many times. The rearrangement links TRBV6-1 to TRBJ2-3; the D call may be TRBD1 or TRBD2 (5 bases each). CDR3 length: 15 amino acids. Germline V CDR1 and CDR2: MNHNS, SASEGT. V was clipped by 7 bases and J by 0 bases, with 14 bases between them. CDR3 sequence: CASTLGAPSTDTQYF. CDR3 nucleotides: TGTGCCAGCACCCTCGGGGCACCCAGCACAGATACGCAGTATTTT.

The rearrangement joins TRBV7-9 to TRBJ2-7, with TRBD2 matching over 7 bases. The CDR3 contains 14 residues. V shed 8 bases, J shed 0 bases, and the junction held 7 bases outside the gene matches. From germline, CDR1 is SEHNR and CDR2 FQNEAQ (reference sequence). The CDR3 DNA follows: TGTGCCAGCGCCCTAGCGGAGAGCTCCTACGAGCAGTACTTC. Translating it yields CASALAESSYEQYF.

This clonotype was seen repeatedly, ten times or more. This sequence joins TRBV4-3 and TRBJ2-3; possibly TRBD1 or TRBD2 for D (5 bases each). The CDR3 totals 15 residues. The germline CDR1 and CDR2 sequences are LGHNA and YSLEER. V was cut by 4 bases and J by 3 bases, with 14 bases left in between. Here the CDR3 DNA reads TGCGCCAGCAGCCTTCTGGGAGAGGGGACAGATACGCAGTATTTT. Amino acid sequence: CASSLLGEGTDTQYF.

This clonotype was counted at least ten times. The chain links TRBV15 to TRBJ2-6, with D maybe TRBD1 (6 bases). The V end lost 0 bases, the J end lost 1 base, and 10 bases lay between the germline ends. Germline V gives CDR1 LNHNV, CDR2 YYDKDF (reference sequence). The CDR3 is 17 amino acids. CDR3 region: CATSREPGESGANVLTF. The CDR3 region has the DNA TGTGCCACCAGCAGAGAACCAGGGGAATCTGGGGCCAACGTCCTGACTTTC.

This clonotype has more than one count but fewer than ten. The chain couples TRBV5-1 to TRBJ2-3, with D tentatively TRBD1 (5 bases). CDR1 and CDR2 from the germline V gene are SGHRS and YFSETQ. This CDR3 region has 16 residues. V was pared by 4 bases and J by 1 base, with 16 bases between. As DNA, the CDR3 is TGCGCCAGCAGCCCTGCAAGGGGTTCCCGCACAGATACGCAGTATTTT. Its protein is CASSPARGSRTDTQYF. The whole variable domain, remainder taken from reference TRBV5-1 and TRBJ2-3, is KAGVTQTPRYLIKTRGQQVTLSCSPISGHRSVSWYQQTPGQGLQFLFEYFSETQRNKGNFPGRFSGRQFSNSRSEMNVSTLELGDSALYLCASSPARGSRTDTQYFGPGTRLTVL.